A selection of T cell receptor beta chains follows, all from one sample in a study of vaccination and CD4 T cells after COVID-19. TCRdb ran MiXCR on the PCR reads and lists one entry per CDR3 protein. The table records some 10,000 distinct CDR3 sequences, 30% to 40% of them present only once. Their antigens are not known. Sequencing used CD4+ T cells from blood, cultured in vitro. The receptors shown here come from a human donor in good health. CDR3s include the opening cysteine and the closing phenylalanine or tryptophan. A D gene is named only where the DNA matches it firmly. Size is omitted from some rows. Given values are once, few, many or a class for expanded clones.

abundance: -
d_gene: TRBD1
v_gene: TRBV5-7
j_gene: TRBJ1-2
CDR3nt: TGTGCCAGCAGCTTGGACAGGGGGGGCTATGGCTACACCTTC
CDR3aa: CASSLDRGGYGYTF

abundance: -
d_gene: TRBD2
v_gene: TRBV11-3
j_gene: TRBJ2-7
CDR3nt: TGTGCCAGCAGCCGCGGGAGGGCGGGTGAGCAGTACTTC
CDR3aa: CASSRGRAGEQYF

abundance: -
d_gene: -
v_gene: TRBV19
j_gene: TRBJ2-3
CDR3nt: TGTGCCAGTAGTAACGGCCAGGTCAGCACAGATACGCAGTATTTT
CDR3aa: CASSNGQVSTDTQYF

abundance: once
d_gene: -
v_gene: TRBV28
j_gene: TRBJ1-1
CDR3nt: TGTGCCAGCAGTCTACCTCTTGAGCTCGGGTCCACTGAAGCTTTCTTT
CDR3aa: CASSLPLELGSTEAFF

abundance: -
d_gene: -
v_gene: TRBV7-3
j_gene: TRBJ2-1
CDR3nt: TGTGCCAGCAGCTTAAACCTCCAGGGGAATGAGCAGTTCTTC
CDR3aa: CASSLNLQGNEQFF

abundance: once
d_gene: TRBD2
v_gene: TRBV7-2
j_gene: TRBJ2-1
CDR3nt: TGTGCCAGCAGCTTACCCATTTTTAGCGGGAGGGTGAATGAGCAGTTCTTC
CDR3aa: CASSLPIFSGRVNEQFF

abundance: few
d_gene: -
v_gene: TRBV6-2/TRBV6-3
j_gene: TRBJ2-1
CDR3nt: TGTGCCAGCAGTTCTACTAGTGGGGGCTACAATGAGCAGTTCTTC
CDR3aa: CASSSTSGGYNEQFF

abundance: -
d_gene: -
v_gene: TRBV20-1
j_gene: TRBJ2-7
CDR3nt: TGCAGTGCTAGATTTCGTGGTGGGGGGCGCGAGCAGTACTTC
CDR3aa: CSARFRGGGREQYF

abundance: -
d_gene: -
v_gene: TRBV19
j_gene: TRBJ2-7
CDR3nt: TGTGCCAGTAGGCCCAGACGCTCAGCTTACGAGCAGTACTTC
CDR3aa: CASRPRRSAYEQYF

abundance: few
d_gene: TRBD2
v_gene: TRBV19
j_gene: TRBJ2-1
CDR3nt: TGTGCCAGTAGTCCGGGACTAGCCACTGACAATGAGCAGTTCTTC
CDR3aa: CASSPGLATDNEQFF

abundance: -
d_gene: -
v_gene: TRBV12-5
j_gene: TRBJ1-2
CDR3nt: TGTGCTAGTGCCCAAGACAGATATGGCTACACCTTC
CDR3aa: CASAQDRYGYTF

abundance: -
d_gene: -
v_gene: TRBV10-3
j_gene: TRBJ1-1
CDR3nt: TGTGCCATCAGTGAGAGCCCGGACGTAAACACTGAAGCTTTCTTT
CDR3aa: CAISESPDVNTEAFF

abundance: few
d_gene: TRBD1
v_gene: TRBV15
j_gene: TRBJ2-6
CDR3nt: TGTGCCACCAGACCTAGGGGGCCAAGCAGCGTCCTGACTTTC
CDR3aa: CATRPRGPSSVLTF

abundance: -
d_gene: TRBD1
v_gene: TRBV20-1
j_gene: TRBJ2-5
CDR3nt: TGCAGTGCTATCAGGGGACAGGGCAAAGAGACCCAGTACTTC
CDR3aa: CSAIRGQGKETQYF

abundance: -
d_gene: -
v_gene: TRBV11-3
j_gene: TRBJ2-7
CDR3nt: TGTGCCAGCAGCTTAGGTAGTAGCTACGAGCAGTACTTC
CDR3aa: CASSLGSSYEQYF

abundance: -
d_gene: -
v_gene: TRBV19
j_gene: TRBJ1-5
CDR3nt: TGTGGGGCCGGGCCATATCAGCCCCAGCATTTT
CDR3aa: CGAGPYQPQHF

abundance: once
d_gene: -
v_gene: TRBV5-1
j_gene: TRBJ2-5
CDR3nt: TGCGCCAGCAGCTTGCAAGGCATATACCAAGAGACCCAGTACTTC
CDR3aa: CASSLQGIYQETQYF

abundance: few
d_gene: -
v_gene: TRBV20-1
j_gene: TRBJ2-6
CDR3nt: TGCAGTGCTAGTATAGGTTCTGGGGCCAACGTCCTGACTTTC
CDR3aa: CSASIGSGANVLTF

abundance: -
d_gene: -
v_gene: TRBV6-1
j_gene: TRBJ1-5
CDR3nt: TGTGCCAGCAGCCCGCGGGGAGGGGATTGGGGCAATCAGCCCCAGCATTTT
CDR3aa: CASSPRGGDWGNQPQHF

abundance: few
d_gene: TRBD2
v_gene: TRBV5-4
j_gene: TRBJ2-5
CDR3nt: TGTGCCAGCAGCACATACGGACTAGCGGGTACTGGGGGGGAGACCCAGTACTTC
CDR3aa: CASSTYGLAGTGGETQYF

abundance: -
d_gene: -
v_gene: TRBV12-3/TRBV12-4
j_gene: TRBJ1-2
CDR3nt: TGTGCCAGCAGTTTAGGCCCCGGGGGGAACTATGGCTACACCTTC
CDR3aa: CASSLGPGGNYGYTF

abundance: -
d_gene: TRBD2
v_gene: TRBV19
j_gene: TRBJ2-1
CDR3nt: TGTGCCAGTAGTATAGATAGTGTCACGGGAGGGTTATTCTATGAGCAGTTCTTC
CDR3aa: CASSIDSVTGGLFYEQFF

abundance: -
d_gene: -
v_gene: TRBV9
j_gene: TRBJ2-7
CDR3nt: TGTGCCAGCAGCGGGCAGACTAGTGGCGAGCAGTACTTC
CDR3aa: CASSGQTSGEQYF

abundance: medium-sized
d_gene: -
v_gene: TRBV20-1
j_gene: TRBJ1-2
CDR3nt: TGCAGTACAGTTGTCCGAACCGGATCTGGCTACACCTTC
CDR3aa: CSTVVRTGSGYTF

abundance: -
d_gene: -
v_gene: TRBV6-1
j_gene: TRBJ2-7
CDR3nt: TGTGCCAGCAGTGATAAGGTTGGCGGTAAGATATCCTACGAGCAGTACTTC
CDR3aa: CASSDKVGGKISYEQYF

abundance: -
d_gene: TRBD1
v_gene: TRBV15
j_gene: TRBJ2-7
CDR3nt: TGTGCCACCAGCAGAGGGAGGGGCACCGGGACAGGGTTATTCTACGAGCAGTACTTC
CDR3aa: CATSRGRGTGTGLFYEQYF

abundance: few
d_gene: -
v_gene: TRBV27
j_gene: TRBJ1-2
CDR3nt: TGTGCCAGCAGTTTGAACGGGCCATTCGGCTACACCTTC
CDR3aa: CASSLNGPFGYTF

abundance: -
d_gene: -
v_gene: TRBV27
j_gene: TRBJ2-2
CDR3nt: TGTGCCAGCAGTTTCCGGGAGTGGAGCACCGGGGAGCTGTTTTTT
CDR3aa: CASSFREWSTGELFF

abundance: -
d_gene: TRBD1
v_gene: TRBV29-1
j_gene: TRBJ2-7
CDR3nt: TGCAGCGCCGCCCAGGGACAGGGGGCCCCCTACGAGCAGTACTTC
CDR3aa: CSAAQGQGAPYEQYF

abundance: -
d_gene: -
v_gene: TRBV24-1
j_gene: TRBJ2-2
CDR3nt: TGTGCCACCAGTGAGAGGAGGAACACCGGGGAGCTGTTTTTT
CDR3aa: CATSERRNTGELFF

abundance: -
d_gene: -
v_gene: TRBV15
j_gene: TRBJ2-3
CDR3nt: TGTGCCACCAGCAGAGGGGGGGTGGGTGGGACAGATACGCAGTATTTT
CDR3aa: CATSRGGVGGTDTQYF

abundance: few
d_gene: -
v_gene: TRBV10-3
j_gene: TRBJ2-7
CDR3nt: TGTGCCATCAGTGAGTTCGTGACAGTGGTGTCCTACGAGCAGTACTTC
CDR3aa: CAISEFVTVVSYEQYF

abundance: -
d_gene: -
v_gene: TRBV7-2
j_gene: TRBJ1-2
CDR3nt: TGTGCCAGCAGCCTGCTGGGGGGCCCGTACTATGGCTACACCTTC
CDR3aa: CASSLLGGPYYGYTF

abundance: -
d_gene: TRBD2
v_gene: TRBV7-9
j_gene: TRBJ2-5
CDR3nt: TGTGCCAGCAGCCCGGGACTAGCGCAAGAGACCCAGTACTTC
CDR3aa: CASSPGLAQETQYF

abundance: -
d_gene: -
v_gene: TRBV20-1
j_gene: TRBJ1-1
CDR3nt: TGCAGTGCTAGAGACCTGGACTGGGGGGGGACTGAAGCTTTCTTT
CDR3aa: CSARDLDWGGTEAFF

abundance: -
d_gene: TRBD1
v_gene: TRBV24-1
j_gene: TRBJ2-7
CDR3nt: TGTGCCATCGGACAGGACGCCTACGAGCAGTACTTC
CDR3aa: CAIGQDAYEQYF

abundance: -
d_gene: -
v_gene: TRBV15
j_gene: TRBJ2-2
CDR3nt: TGTGCCACCAGCAGAGATCGCCAGGCTCCTACCGGGGAGCTGTTTTTT
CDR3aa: CATSRDRQAPTGELFF

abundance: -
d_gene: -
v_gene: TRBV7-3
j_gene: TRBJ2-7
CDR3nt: TGTGCCAGCAGCTTAAGTTTAGCAGGGTCTGAGCAGTACTTC
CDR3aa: CASSLSLAGSEQYF

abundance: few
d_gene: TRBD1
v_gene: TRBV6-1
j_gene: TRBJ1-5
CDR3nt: TGTGCCAGCAGCCGACAGGGTGGCAGCAATCAGCCCCAGCATTTT
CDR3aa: CASSRQGGSNQPQHF

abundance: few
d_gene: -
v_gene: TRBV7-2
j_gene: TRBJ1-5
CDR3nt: TGTGCCAGCAGCTTAGAACAGGGAAGGGGTCAGCCCCAGCATTTT
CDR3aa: CASSLEQGRGQPQHF

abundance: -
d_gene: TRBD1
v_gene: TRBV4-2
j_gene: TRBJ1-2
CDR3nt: TGTGCCAGCAGCCAGGATGGACAGGGGGCATTCTTTGGCTACACCTTC
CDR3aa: CASSQDGQGAFFGYTF

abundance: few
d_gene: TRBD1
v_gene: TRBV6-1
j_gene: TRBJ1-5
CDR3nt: TGTGCCAGCAGCCGCCGCGGACAGGGGAATCAGCCCCAGCATTTT
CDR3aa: CASSRRGQGNQPQHF

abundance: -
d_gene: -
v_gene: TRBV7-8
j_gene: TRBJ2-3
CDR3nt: TGTGCCAGCACCCAGAGCTTTGCGGGATACACAGATACGCAGTATTTT
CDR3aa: CASTQSFAGYTDTQYF